The entry that follows covers one T cell receptor (beta chain) sequence. Its antigen is unidentified. The entry originates in a study of shared clonotypes between healthy human individuals. About the study: Ranging from 18 to 49 in age, donors were two women and a few men. The study's findings and limits: A handful of donors showed sharing of 4.5% to 6% of naive CD4 clonotypes.

From germline, CDR1 is GTSNPN and CDR2 SVGIG (reference sequence). The CDR3 extends over 15 amino acids. Trimming shortened V by 0 bases and J by 7 bases, and 15 bases separated the two germline ends. The protocol was immunoSEQ multiplex PCR, while the TCRdb copy is restricted to in-frame clones and leaves out a portion. Of roughly 1 million clones in the sample, around 76% were seen once. The authors divided CD4+ cells into CD45RA+ naive and CD45RA-negative memory subsets. The receptor was derived from a man aged 18 to 30 in good health. The J gene is TRBJ2-2, the V gene TRBV30; D is perhaps TRBD2 (6 bases). Input material: memory CD4+ T cells sorted from blood. Noted subset: CD45RA-negative fraction. CDR3: CAWSVQVAGNGELFF. The CDR3 nucleotides are TGTGCCTGGAGTGTACAGGTTGCGGGGAACGGGGAGCTGTTTTTT. Full variable domain (remainder filled in from reference TRBV30 and TRBJ2-2): SQTIHQWPATLVQPVGSPLSLECTVEGTSNPNLYWYRQAAGRGLQLLFYSVGIGQISSEVPQNLSASRPQDRQFILSSKKLLLSDSGFYLCAWSVQVAGNGELFFGEGSRLTVL.